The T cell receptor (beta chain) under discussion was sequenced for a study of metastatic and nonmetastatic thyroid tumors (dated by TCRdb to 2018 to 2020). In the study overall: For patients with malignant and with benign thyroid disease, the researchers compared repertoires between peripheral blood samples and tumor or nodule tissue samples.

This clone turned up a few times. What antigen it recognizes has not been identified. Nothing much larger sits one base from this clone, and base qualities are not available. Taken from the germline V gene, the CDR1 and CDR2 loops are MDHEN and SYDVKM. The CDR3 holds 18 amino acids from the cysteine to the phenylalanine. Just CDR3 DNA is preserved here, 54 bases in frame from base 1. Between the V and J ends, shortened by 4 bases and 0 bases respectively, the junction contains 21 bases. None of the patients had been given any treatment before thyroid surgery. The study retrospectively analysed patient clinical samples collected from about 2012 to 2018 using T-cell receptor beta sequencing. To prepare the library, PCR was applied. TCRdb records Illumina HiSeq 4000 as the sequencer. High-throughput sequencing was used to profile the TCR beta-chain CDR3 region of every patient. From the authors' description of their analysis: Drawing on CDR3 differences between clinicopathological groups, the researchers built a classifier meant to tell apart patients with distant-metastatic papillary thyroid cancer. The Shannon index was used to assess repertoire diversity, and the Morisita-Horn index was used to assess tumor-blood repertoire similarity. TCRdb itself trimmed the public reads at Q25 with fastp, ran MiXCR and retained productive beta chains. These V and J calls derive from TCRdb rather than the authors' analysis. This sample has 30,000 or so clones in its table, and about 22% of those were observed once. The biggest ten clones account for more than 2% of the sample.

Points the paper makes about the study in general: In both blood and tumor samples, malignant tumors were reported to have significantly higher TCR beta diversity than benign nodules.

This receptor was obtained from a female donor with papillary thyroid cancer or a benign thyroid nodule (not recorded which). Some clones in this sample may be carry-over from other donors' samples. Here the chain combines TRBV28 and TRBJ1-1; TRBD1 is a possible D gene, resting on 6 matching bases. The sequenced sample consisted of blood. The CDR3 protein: CASSSPTRQATMNTEAFF. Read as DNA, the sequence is TGTGCCAGCAGTTCCCCCACCAGACAGGCCACAATGAACACTGAAGCTTTCTTT.